This T cell receptor beta chain derives from a study of blood T cell repertoires in COVID-19. In germline, CDR1 is MDHEN, CDR2 SYDVKM. Trimming took 5 bases from V and 0 from J; bases not matched to a gene: 7. The CDR3 loop spans 16 amino acids. This table comes from immunoSEQ multiplex PCR, and its TCRdb copy is limited to in-frame clones, with some not included. Among about 130,000 clones listed, under 85% were seen once. The V call is TRBV28, the J call TRBJ1-5; 7 bases align to TRBD1. The specimen sequenced was PBMCs or T cells enriched from blood (not recorded which). This TCR came from a man between 25 and 39 years old who had recovered from COVID-19. The chain's CDR3 is CASSEGQSASNQPQHF. The CDR3 nucleotides read TGTGCCAGCAGTGAGGGACAGTCGGCTAGCAATCAGCCCCAGCATTTT. The variable domain in full, with the rest retrieved from reference TRBV28 and TRBJ1-5, is DVKVTQSSRYLVKRTGEKVFLECVQDMDHENMFWYRQDPGLGLRLIYFSYDVKMKEKGDIPEGYSVSREKKERFSLILESASTNQTSMYLCASSEGQSASNQPQHFGDGTRLSIL.